The table lists the clone carrying this TCR beta chain with a few counts. Its target is unknown. These data are taken from a study of regulatory T cells in long-lasting Graves disease. Study-level information: Duration of antithyroid drug therapy among newly diagnosed Graves' patients was under 3 months. Study conclusions and caveats: Persistent disease favored TRBV28, TRBJ1-2 and TRBJ2-5.

Both iRepertoire HTBI primers and Arm-PCR of CDR3 regions were used to build the TCR beta libraries. In TCRdb, the multiplex PCR reads were re-called with MiXCR into one record per CDR3 protein. The sample holds 580,000 or so distinct CDR3 sequences, 15% to 20% seen once. Time point of the sample: newly diagnosed GD, antithyroid drugs for less than 3 months. The TCR library was made from RNA extracted from PBMCs. Trimming took off 4 bases at V and 5 bases at J, with 12 bases between the two ends. CDR1 SGHRS and CDR2 YFSETQ come from the germline V gene. The CDR3 covers 13 residues. These sequences were also reported in another study, on T cells in Graves' hyperthyroidism and ophthalmopathy.

V is TRBV5-1 and J is TRBJ1-2; no clear D gene. The receptor was derived from a man younger than 35 with Graves disease. The specimen comprised peripheral blood mononuclear cells (PBMCs), sampled at new diagnosis, from a patient treated with antithyroid drugs. The CDR3 here is CASSQDGLYGYTF. CDR3 nucleotides: TGCGCCAGCAGCCAAGACGGATTGTATGGCTACACCTTC.